The rows below give T cell receptor beta chains drawn from one sample of a study of T cell responses to AZD1222 COVID-19 vaccine. The protocol was immunoSEQ multiplex PCR, while the TCRdb copy is restricted to in-frame clones and leaves out a portion. The repertoire holds some 110,000 clones, with 88% as singletons. Sample: peripheral blood, taken on day 0 of AZD1222 vaccination. All receptors derive from an adult in good health. Both conserved end residues are part of each CDR3. D genes are given only for firm matches. A clone size is listed for some rows: how often the clone was seen (once, few, many), or a class if it is expanded.

j_gene	abundance	d_gene	v_gene	CDR3nt	CDR3aa
TRBJ2-5	-	-	TRBV4-3	TGCGCCAGCAGCCAAGGGGGAGAGACCCAGTACTTC	CASSQGGETQYF
TRBJ1-5	-	-	TRBV5-8	TGTGCCAGCAGCTTTGGAAGACAGAAAAATCAGCCCCAGCATTTT	CASSFGRQKNQPQHF
TRBJ2-3	-	TRBD1	TRBV6-5	TGTGCCAGCAGGAGACAGGGCTCAGGCACAGATACGCAGTATTTT	CASRRQGSGTDTQYF
TRBJ1-2	-	TRBD1	TRBV2	TGTGCCAGCCAGGGGGGGATGGGAGCTTATGGCTACACCTTC	CASQGGMGAYGYTF
TRBJ2-5	-	TRBD1	TRBV6-5	TGTGCCAGCAGTCGCACGACAGGGGTCCAAGAGACCCAGTACTTC	CASSRTTGVQETQYF
TRBJ1-4	once	-	TRBV19	TGTGCCAGTAGTATTAACAGGGTTGGCGAAAAACTGTTTTTT	CASSINRVGEKLFF
TRBJ1-6	-	TRBD1	TRBV11-1	TGTGCCAGCAGCAGGGACAGGGAGAATTCACCCCTCCACTTT	CASSRDRENSPLHF
TRBJ1-5	-	-	TRBV24-1	TGTGCCACCGGACAAGGGGGGGGTTACAATCAGCCCCAGCATTTT	CATGQGGGYNQPQHF
TRBJ2-7	-	-	TRBV27	TGTGCCAGCAGTTTAGGGGGGCAGCAGTACTTC	CASSLGGQQYF
TRBJ2-5	once	TRBD2	TRBV18	TGTGCCAGCTCACCACAGCGGCCTAGCGGGATCCCGGGCGAGACCCAGTACTTC	CASSPQRPSGIPGETQYF
TRBJ2-2	-	-	TRBV27	TGTGCCAGCAGTTTGTTGGCCGGGGAGCTGTTTTTT	CASSLLAGELFF
TRBJ1-2	once	-	TRBV28	TGTGCCAGCAGTTTACGCCCGGGGGGGGCGGCCTATGGCTACACCTTC	CASSLRPGGAAYGYTF
TRBJ2-3	-	-	TRBV11-2	TGTGCCAGCAGCTTAGGCCCGAACTGGGGCACAGATACGCAGTATTTT	CASSLGPNWGTDTQYF
TRBJ2-7	-	TRBD1	TRBV11-2	TGTGCCAGCAGCTCGCGGGGGACAGGGGCCTACGAGCAGTACTTC	CASSSRGTGAYEQYF
TRBJ2-2	few	TRBD2	TRBV11-3	TGTGCCAGCAGCTTAGGAACTAGCGGGAGGACCGGGGAGCTGTTTTTT	CASSLGTSGRTGELFF
TRBJ1-2	-	TRBD1	TRBV19	TGTGCCAGTAACCCCCTTGACAGGGGCGTTAACTATGGCTACACCTTC	CASNPLDRGVNYGYTF
TRBJ2-1	-	-	TRBV19	TGTGCCAGTAGTTACAGATACAATGAGCAGTTCTTC	CASSYRYNEQFF
TRBJ2-3	-	TRBD2	TRBV4-3	TGCGCCAGCAGCCAAGGGGGAGGGACTAGCGGGGGAAGGGATACGCAGTATTTT	CASSQGGGTSGGRDTQYF
TRBJ1-3	-	-	TRBV28	TGTGCCAGCAGCGAGAGTTCCTCTGGAAACACCATATATTTT	CASSESSSGNTIYF
TRBJ2-3	once	TRBD2	TRBV13	TGTGCCAGCAGCCTCCAAGGGATAGCGGGAGCCCCAGATACGCAGTATTTT	CASSLQGIAGAPDTQYF
TRBJ2-3	-	TRBD2	TRBV7-9	TGTGCCAGCAGCTTAGGGACTAGCGGGACCACAGATACGCAGTATTTT	CASSLGTSGTTDTQYF
TRBJ2-3	-	-	TRBV10-3	TGTGCCACCCAGGGCACAGATACGCAGTATTTT	CATQGTDTQYF
TRBJ2-1	-	-	TRBV10-2	TGCGCCAGCAGTCGGTCCCGGGGGAGGAATTACAATGAGCAGTTCTTC	CASSRSRGRNYNEQFF
TRBJ2-1	-	TRBD2	TRBV6-5	TGTGCCAGCGTCCCTTTACCTAGCGGGAGTCATGAGCAGTTCTTC	CASVPLPSGSHEQFF
TRBJ2-7	-	TRBD2	TRBV9	TGTGCCTCGGGTGGGAGGGAGCGGACCTACGAGCAGTACTTC	CASGGRERTYEQYF
TRBJ1-1	once	-	TRBV24-1	TGTGCCACCAGTGATTCCCTGGGAGAAGCTTTCTTT	CATSDSLGEAFF
TRBJ1-1	-	-	TRBV9	TGTGCCAGCAGCGTAAGCCAGGGCACTGAAGCTTTCTTT	CASSVSQGTEAFF